This TCR beta chain was captured by sequencing in a study of molecular identifiers for immune sequencing clone quantification. Study-wide context: Four of five splits of RNA from about 20,000 or 100,000 naive CD8 cells were sequenced in replicates. Study-level findings and limits: The share of molecules held by clones above 20 RNA copies was over 99% in effector cells and under 1% in naive cells.

TCRdb called the PCR reads again in MiXCR, with one record for every CDR3 protein. Here the sample spans about 640,000 distinct CDR3 sequences, just under 20% being singletons. Germline V gene data show CDR1 as SEHNR and CDR2 as FQNEAQ (reference sequence). V was pared by 6 bases and J by 9 bases, with 17 bases between. The CDR3 covers 13 residues. This clonotype was recorded at least ten times. Its antigen is unidentified. As CD8+CD4-CCR7+CD45RA+ cells, naive CD8 T cells were sorted. Sequenced sample: naive CD8+ T cells from blood, with Jurkat cell RNA spiked in. The subset is: FACS-sorted CD8+CD4-CCR7+CD45RA+ naive T cells. This chain links TRBV7-9 with TRBJ2-5; perhaps TRBD2 as D (6 bases). The sequence was obtained from a human donor in good health. Some libraries in this study had Jurkat cell RNA spiked in. CDR3 in amino acids: CASSSDGGWPQYF. DNA for the CDR3: TGTGCCAGCAGTTCGGACGGGGGATGGCCCCAGTACTTC.